Below are 10 T cell receptor beta chains sequenced from a single sample in a study of neurological immune-mediated disorders. TCRdb processed the 5' RACE reads anew with MiXCR; each CDR3 protein has one entry. The sample lists fewer than 75,000 distinct CDR3 sequences, almost 3.5% occurring once. Sequences were obtained from PBMCs. These receptors were collected from a man between 40 and 49 years old with multiple sclerosis.

This clonotype was counted many times. The chain is built from TRBV5-5 and TRBJ1-2; 8 bases line up with TRBD1. This CDR3 has 14 amino acids. CDR1 and CDR2 from the germline V gene are SGHKS and YYEKEE (reference sequence). V lost 0 bases and J lost 7; bases outside the gene matches: 5. CDR3 amino acids: CASSLEQGVGGYTF. Here the CDR3 DNA reads TGTGCCAGCAGCTTGGAACAGGGGGTTGGTGGCTACACCTTC. Variable domain in full (rest from reference TRBV5-5 and TRBJ1-2): DAGVTQSPTHLIKTRGQQVTLRCSPISGHKSVSWYQQVLGQGPQFIFQYYEKEERGRGNFPDRFSARQFPNYSSELNVNALLLGDSALYLCASSLEQGVGGYTFGSGTRLTVV.

In this sample, this clonotype turned up a few times. The chain combines TRBV20-1 with TRBJ1-1; D is uncertain. V lost 6 bases and J 4 bases, leaving 12 bases between the germline ends. This CDR3 spans 12 amino acids. Germline V gene data show CDR1 as DFQATT and CDR2 as SNEGSKA (reference sequence). The CDR3 sequence is CSATEGFTEAFF. CDR3 DNA: TGCAGTGCCACGGAGGGTTTCACTGAAGCTTTCTTT.

This clonotype was found many times. The V gene is TRBV20-1, the J gene TRBJ2-5; D tentatively reads TRBD1 or TRBD2 (6 bases each). This CDR3 comprises 14 residues. Trimming shortened V by 2 bases and J by 1 base, and 11 bases separated the two germline ends. Germline-derived CDR1 and CDR2 are DFQATT and SNEGSKA (reference sequence). In DNA form, the CDR3 reads TGCAGTGCTAGACCGGGGGCCATCCAAGAGACCCAGTACTTC. Amino acids: CSARPGAIQETQYF.

This chain connects TRBV20-1 to TRBJ1-5; D remains unclear. The germline CDR1 and CDR2 sequences are DFQATT and SNEGSKA (reference sequence). Trimming removed 5 bases at V and 3 bases at J, with 11 bases between. The CDR3 spans 13 residues. The CDR3 coding sequence is TGCAGTGCTTGGAGGCAGCCCAATCAGCCCCAGCATTTT. Protein sequence: CSAWRQPNQPQHF.

This clonotype was counted at least ten times. This rearrangement joins TRBV5-1 to TRBJ1-1, with D perhaps TRBD1 (5 bases). Germline V gene lookup returns CDR1 SGHRS and CDR2 YFSETQ. CDR3 length: 14 residues. V was cut by 0 bases and J by 4 bases, with 10 bases left in between. The CDR3 DNA sequence: TGCGCCAGCAGCTTGGACAGGCCGGGCACTGAAGCTTTCTTT. Translating it yields CASSLDRPGTEAFF.

This clonotype occurred many times. J is TRBJ2-1 and V is TRBV20-1, with D perhaps assigned TRBD1 or TRBD2 (5 bases each). The CDR3 consists of 13 residues. The germline gives CDR1 DFQATT, CDR2 SNEGSKA (reference sequence). Trimming pared 0 bases from V and 10 bases from J, leaving 13 bases between. CDR3 region: CSARDPGTGEQFF. The DNA for the CDR3 is TGCAGTGCTAGAGATCCCGGGACCGGGGAGCAGTTCTTC.

This clonotype has at least ten counts. V gene TRBV20-1 combines with J gene TRBJ2-5, with 8 bases matching TRBD2. CDR3 size: 15 residues. Trimming cost V 2 bases and J 5 bases; bases outside gene matches: 10. Germline values: CDR1 DFQATT, CDR2 SNEGSKA (reference sequence). The CDR3 sequence is CSARRAGEPQETQYF. The DNA for the CDR3 is TGCAGTGCTAGACGAGCGGGGGAACCGCAGGAGACCCAGTACTTC.

This clonotype was counted many times. The chain recombines TRBV3-1 with TRBJ1-6, with TRBD1 matching 8 bases. The V and J ends lost 1 base and 7 bases, in that order; junction bases with no gene match: 0. CDR3 length: 14 amino acids. Germline loops: CDR1 LGHDT, CDR2 YNNKEL (reference sequence). CDR3 bases: TGTGCCAGCAGCCAAGGACAGGGGAATTCACCCCTCCACTTT. It yields the protein CASSQGQGNSPLHF.

This clonotype came up many times. The chain uses TRBV21-1 and TRBJ2-1; the listed D gene, TRBD1, was not tested against the DNA. TRBV21-1 is a listed pseudogene. The CDR3 length is 15 residues. The CDR3 DNA reads TGTGCCAGCAGCAGGGGGGGCCAGAAGGACAATGAGCAGTTCTTC. Encoded protein: CASSRGGQKDNEQFF.

This clonotype was recorded many times. The chain recombines TRBV28 with TRBJ2-7; TRBD2 agrees at 7 bases. Germline-derived CDR1 and CDR2 are MDHEN and SYDVKM. V was clipped by 4 bases and J by 2 bases; unmatched bases: 11. This CDR3 has 16 residues. The CDR3 sequence is CASSSPRGGGTYEQYF. CDR3 nucleotide sequence: TGTGCCAGCAGTTCCCCCCGCGGGGGAGGAACCTACGAGCAGTACTTC.